This TCR beta chain was profiled in a study of blood T cell repertoires in COVID-19. About the research overall: From the United States, Italy and Spain came samples of acute and convalescent COVID-19. Sample material is recorded as cDNA or gDNA derived from T cells, B-cell-depleted T cells, or PBMCs.

CDR1 and CDR2 (germline): SGHTS, YDEGEE. V was pared by 5 bases and J by 4 bases, with 20 bases between. The CDR3 extends over 16 amino acids. Methods used by the authors: Amplification with reference gene primers provided the estimates of nucleated cell counts. The method was immunoSEQ multiplex PCR; TCRdb's version includes in-frame clones alone and lacks a portion of them. That table supplies the V and J calls and clone size; D and trimming were determined from the DNA. Here the sample spans a few hundred thousand clones, approximately 90% being singletons. This chain links TRBV5-8 with TRBJ2-3, with TRBD1 as a possible D gene (6 bases). Sequenced sample: peripheral blood. This TCR derives from a man aged 25 to 45 with acute or convalescent COVID-19. The CDR3 sequence is CASSSKDRRFADTQYF. Written as DNA, the CDR3 is TGTGCCAGCAGTTCTAAGGACAGACGGTTTGCAGATACGCAGTATTTT.